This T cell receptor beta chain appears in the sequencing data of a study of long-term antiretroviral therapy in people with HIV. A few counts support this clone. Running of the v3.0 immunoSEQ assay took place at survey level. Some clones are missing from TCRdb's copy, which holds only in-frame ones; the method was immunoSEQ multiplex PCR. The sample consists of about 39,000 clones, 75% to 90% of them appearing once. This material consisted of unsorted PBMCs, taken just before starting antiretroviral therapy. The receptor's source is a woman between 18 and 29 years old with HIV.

The CDR3 sequence is CASSIALFYEQYF. DNA of the CDR3: TGTGCCAGTAGTATAGCCTTATTCTACGAGCAGTACTTC. This chain uses TRBV19 with TRBJ2-7; D gene unclear. The germline gives CDR1 LNHDA, CDR2 SQIVND (reference sequence). V lost 1 base and J lost 3, with 7 bases in between. CDR3 length equals 13 residues.